These 27 T cell receptor beta chains share one sample of origin, sequenced in a study of CD8+CD57+ T cells in acquired aplastic anemia. The template for TCR beta VDJ and CDR3 sequence profiling was genomic DNA. TCRdb reprocessed the reads with MiXCR, giving one entry per CDR3 protein. In the table there are fewer than 300,000 distinct CDR3 sequences, 70% to 85% of which are singletons. CD8+CD57+ cell expansion, shown by flow cytometry, had occurred in the patients selected for sequencing. Sequenced sample: sorted CD4+, CD8+, or CD8+CD57+ T cells (not recorded which) from PBMCs. Every receptor here comes from a human donor with aplastic anemia.

The CDR3 DNA follows: TGTGCCAGCAGCTTTGAAAGAAGCGGGGGGTGCGAGGAGTATTTT. The encoded protein is CASSFERSGGCEEYF. The chain uses TRBV7-9 and TRBJ2-3; 9 nucleotides match TRBD2. This CDR3 is built from 15 residues. The V gene's germline CDR1 is SEHNR and CDR2 FQNEAQ (reference sequence). J lost 13 bases, V lost 3 bases, and 14 bases had no gene match.

The chain recombines TRBV9 with TRBJ2-4; D not certain. Trimming took 4 bases from V and 7 from J, leaving 12 bases between them. From germline, CDR1 is SGDLS and CDR2 YYNGEE. The CDR3 runs 13 residues. This CDR3 reads CASSPRAGNIQYF. In nucleotides, the CDR3 is TGTGCCAGCAGCCCACGAGCCGGGAACATTCAGTACTTC.

This clonotype occurred a few times. The rearrangement links TRBV9 to TRBJ2-2, with D perhaps matching TRBD2 (6 bases). CDR1 is SGDLS, CDR2 YYNGEE, per germline. This CDR3 region has 15 residues. The V end lost 0 bases, the J end lost 15 bases, and 21 bases lay between the germline ends. CDR3 sequence: CASSVEDYPLVNMFF. The CDR3 region has the DNA TGTGCCAGCAGCGTAGAGGACTATCCCCTGGTGAACATGTTTTTT.

The V and J genes are TRBV29-1 and TRBJ1-1; tentative D call: TRBD1 (5 bases). Trimming removed 2 bases at V and 1 base at J, with 8 bases between. The CDR3 is 13 residues long. CDR1 and CDR2 (germline): SQVTM, ANQGSEA. The CDR3 region is CSVEQGANTEAFF. CDR3 sequence (DNA): TGCAGCGTTGAACAGGGAGCGAACACTGAAGCTTTCTTT.

The rearrangement links TRBV15 to TRBJ1-1; D remains ambiguous. Trimming shortened V by 5 bases and J by 2 bases, and 15 bases separated the two germline ends. This CDR3 has 15 amino acids. CDR1 and CDR2 (germline): LNHNV, YYDKDF (reference sequence). Written as DNA, the CDR3 is TGTGCCACCAGCTTAGATCTCGAAGGAAACACTGAAGCTTTCTTT. Its translation is CATSLDLEGNTEAFF.

Worth noting for this clonotype: Given the absence of the conserved phenylalanine or tryptophan at the CDR3 end, a read error is likely. The DNA is omitted, as the CDR3 cannot be located on it reliably, and the CDR3 follows TCRdb's listing. The CDR3 sequence is CASSFQRSGGKYE. The V gene is TRBV7-2, the J gene TRBJ2-3; TRBD2, the D gene given by the table, was not confirmed from the DNA. The CDR3 spans 13 residues, counting both ends. Germline loops: CDR1 SGHTA, CDR2 FQGNSA.

The chain is built from TRBV5-1 and TRBJ1-6; 7 nucleotides match TRBD1. The CDR3 spans 15 residues. Unmatched junction bases numbered 7, after V lost 0 bases and J lost 10 bases. Germline V gene lookup returns CDR1 SGHRS and CDR2 YFSETQ. The CDR3 is CASSLAGTVGSPLHF. CDR3 bases: TGCGCCAGCAGCTTGGCAGGGACAGTGGGGTCACCCCTCCACTTT.

The chain couples TRBV9 to TRBJ2-3; D ambiguous. The CDR3 is made up of 14 amino acids. Trimming cost V 3 bases and J 10 bases, with 18 bases left between them. Germline CDR1 and CDR2: SGDLS and YYNGEE. CDR3 sequence: CASSGGERTDAQYF. For the CDR3, the DNA is TGTGCCAGCAGCGGAGGCGAGAGGACCGATGCGCAGTATTTT. Supplemented by reference TRBV9 and TRBJ2-3, the full variable domain reads DSGVTQTPKHLITATGQRVTLRCSPRSGDLSVYWYQQSLDQGLQFLIQYYNGEERAKGNILERFSAQQFPDLHSELNLSSLELGDSALYFCASSGGERTDAQYFGPGTRLTVL.

As concerns this clonotype: One junction end does not reproduce the germline sequence, and a read error may be involved. The chain recombines TRBV7-7 with TRBJ2-3; TRBD1 matches 7 bases. Germline CDR1 is SSHAT and CDR2 is FNYEAQ (reference sequence). The length of the CDR3 is 14 residues. CDR3 amino acids: CASTGAYGQVAPYF. Here the CDR3 DNA reads TGTGCTAGCACCGGGGCGTATGGACAGGTCGCCCCGTATTTT.

The chain carries TRBV20-1 and TRBJ1-1; unclear D gene. Trimming took off 6 bases at V and 6 bases at J, with 20 bases between the two ends. The CDR3 contains 14 residues. In germline, CDR1 is DFQATT, CDR2 SNEGSKA (reference sequence). The CDR3 region is CSARALAGRSEAFF. The DNA of the CDR3 is TGCAGTGCCCGAGCCCTAGCGGGAAGATCTGAAGCTTTCTTT.

Concerning this clonotype: At one end, the junction sequence differs from germline, possibly due to a read error. The V gene is TRBV19, the J gene TRBJ2-3; 7 bases are a match to TRBD2. The germline gives CDR1 LNHDA, CDR2 SQIVND (reference sequence). The CDR3 spans 14 residues. CDR3 sequence (DNA): TGTGCCAGCAGTATAGCTAGCGGTCCCGATACTGAGCAGTTT. It yields the protein CASSIASGPDTEQF.

The chain carries TRBV19 and TRBJ2-3; D gene unclear. The end of the DNA fits TRBJ1-5 better, so the J call may be wrong. Per germline, CDR1 LNHDA and CDR2 SQIVND (reference sequence). This CDR3 has 14 residues. The CDR3 bases are TGTGCCAGTAGCTTTACGGGAGGTCCCGATACGCAGCATTTT. Amino acid sequence: CASSFTGGPDTQHF.

This clonotype was recorded once. The chain links TRBV11-2 to TRBJ1-6; D gene unclear. CDR1 is SGHAT and CDR2 is FQNNGV in the germline V gene. This CDR3 contains 18 residues. V was cut by 1 base and J by 0 bases, with 13 bases left in between. CDR3 residues: CASSLVYGSSSYNSPLHF. CDR3 DNA: TGTGCCAGCAGCTTAGTCTATGGGAGTAGCTCCTATAATTCACCCCTCCACTTT. Using reference TRBV11-2 and TRBJ1-6 for the parts outside the CDR3, the full variable domain is EAGVAQSPRYKIIEKRQSVAFWCNPISGHATLYWYQQILGQGPKLLIQFQNNGVVDDSQLPKDRFSAERLKGVDSTLKIQPAKLEDSAVYLCASSLVYGSSSYNSPLHFGNGTRLTVT.

With respect to this clonotype: One junction end does not reproduce the germline sequence, and a read error may be involved. This chain uses TRBV2 with TRBJ2-3, with D possibly called TRBD1 or TRBD2 (5 bases each). The CDR3 is 13 amino acids. Germline-derived CDR1 and CDR2 are SNHLY and FYNNEI. Here the CDR3 DNA reads TGTGCCAGCGTGGACTGGGGCACAGACACGCAGTATTTT. Its protein is CASVDWGTDTQYF.

A word on this clonotype: The CDR3 carries no conserved terminal phenylalanine or tryptophan, so it likely arises from a read error. This rearrangement joins TRBV2 to TRBJ2-5; 7 bases are shared with TRBD2. The J call may be faulty, since TRBJ2-1 better matches the DNA end. From germline, CDR1 is SNHLY and CDR2 FYNNEI. CDR3 length: 13 amino acids. The DNA of the CDR3 is TGTGCCAGCCGTGGGGGGGGGATGCATGAGCAGTTCGTC. Protein product: CASRGGGMHEQFV.

Concerning this clonotype: The CDR3 does not close with the conserved phenylalanine or tryptophan, likely indicating a read error. The J gene is TRBJ2-5, the V gene TRBV5-4; D is unresolved. Per germline, CDR1 SGHNT and CDR2 YYREEE (reference sequence). This CDR3 is 14 amino acids long. CDR3 protein: CASSQGLEQETQYL. The CDR3 bases are TGCGCCAGCAGCCAAGGCCTTGAGCAAGAGACCCAGTACCTC.

As to this clonotype: The junction does not match germline at one end; this may be a read error. The chain recombines TRBV7-8 with TRBJ2-3; 7 nucleotides agree with TRBD1. This CDR3 comprises 13 residues. Germline-derived CDR1 and CDR2 are SGHVS and FQNEAQ. CDR3 region: CASSVGGTAQQYF. CDR3 nucleotides: TGTGCCAGCAGCGTAGGGGGCACAGCGCAGCAGTATTTC. Looking up the rest from reference TRBV7-8 and TRBJ2-3 gives the full variable domain: GAGVSQSPRYKVAKRGQDVALRCDPISGHVSLFWYQQALGQGPEFLTYFQNEAQLDKSGLPSDRFFAERPEGSVSTLKIQRTQQEDSAVYLCASSVGGTAQQYFGPGTRLTVL.

As to this clonotype: The junction does not match germline at one end; this may be a read error. This rearrangement joins TRBV7-9 to TRBJ2-5, with TRBD2 as a possible D gene (5 bases). CDR1 and CDR2 from the germline V gene are SEHNR and FQNEAQ (reference sequence). The CDR3 length is 14 residues. This CDR3 reads CASSRTGYEQIFGF. The CDR3 DNA reads as TGTGCCAGCAGCCGGACGGGGTACGAGCAGATCTTCGGGTTC.

This clonotype was recorded a few times. The gene calls are TRBV7-8 and TRBJ2-6; D is tentatively TRBD1 or TRBD2 (5 bases each). Trimming removed 0 bases at V and 16 bases at J, with 22 bases between. The germline V gene encodes CDR1 SGHVS and CDR2 FQNEAQ. The CDR3 loop spans 16 amino acids. Written as DNA, the CDR3 is TGTGCCAGCAGCTTAGCGGGTAGTCCCGGGACGAAGTATCTGACTTTC. Protein product: CASSLAGSPGTKYLTF.

This sequence joins TRBV7-8 and TRBJ1-1; D remains ambiguous. The CDR3 is made up of 15 amino acids. Germline CDR1 SGHVS, CDR2 FQNEAQ. V lost 1 base and J lost 14, with 23 bases in between. This CDR3 is CASSLGLGRLDTQFF. The CDR3, as DNA: TGTGCCAGCAGCTTAGGTCTGGGCCGACTGGATACGCAGTTCTTT.

Within the sample, this clonotype is medium-sized. The V call is TRBV10-1, the J call TRBJ2-7, with TRBD2 matching 14 bases. V was clipped by 6 bases and J by 3 bases; unmatched bases: 7. The CDR3 has 16 amino acids. Germline CDR1 reads WNHNN; CDR2 reads SYGVQD (reference sequence). Here the CDR3 DNA reads TGCGCCAGCAGGGGGACTAGCGGGAGTCCCTTCTACGAGCAGTACGTC. As protein: CASRGTSGSPFYEQYV.

The CDR3 bases are TGTGCCAGCAGCTTTAATCCAGACGGGACCTCCCTTTCCACCTTC. The encoded protein is CASSFNPDGTSLSTF. V gene TRBV7-8 combines with J gene TRBJ1-2; D may be TRBD1 (5 bases). Germline V CDR1 and CDR2: SGHVS, FQNEAQ. Trimming took off 3 bases at V and 13 bases at J, with 24 bases between the two ends. The CDR3 runs 15 residues.

The rearrangement joins TRBV24-1 to TRBJ2-3; tentatively, D is TRBD2 (5 bases). The CDR3 length is 14 residues. V gave up 11 bases and J gave up 9 bases, with 23 bases separating them. Per germline, CDR1 KGHDR and CDR2 SFDVKD. The CDR3 DNA reads TGTGCCAGCAGCGAAGCGGAAGGTGCTGGCACGCAGTATTTT. Translating gives CASSEAEGAGTQYF.

With regard to this clonotype: A read error is likely, as this CDR3 ends without the conserved phenylalanine or tryptophan. It is unclear where the CDR3 begins or ends on the DNA, so no DNA is shown, and the CDR3 is as TCRdb lists it. V gene TRBV9 combines with J gene TRBJ2-1; the table's D call, TRBD2, has no DNA check behind it. Germline loops: CDR1 SGDLS, CDR2 YYNGEE. The CDR3 comprises 13 residues, both ends counted. CDR3 sequence reads: CASSAKGKVGSAI.

V gene TRBV2 combines with J gene TRBJ2-7; 7 positions match TRBD1. V was pared by 6 bases and J by 4 bases, with 9 bases of the junction left unmatched. Germline V gene sequence: CDR1 SNHLY, CDR2 FYNNEI. CDR3 length: 14 amino acids. CDR3 in DNA: TGTGCCAGCAGCAGGGGGATTGGTTCTTACGAGCAGTACTTC. Its protein product is CASSRGIGSYEQYF.

The rearrangement joins TRBV9 to TRBJ2-3; D is unresolved. V lost 0 bases, J lost 15 bases, and 20 bases lay in between. CDR1 SGDLS and CDR2 YYNGEE come from the germline V gene. CDR3 length: 14 amino acids. The DNA for the CDR3 is TGTGCCAGCAGCGTAGGGGCAGGTCCGCATAATTTTTATTTT. Its protein is CASSVGAGPHNFYF.

Details on this clonotype: The final CDR3 position lacks the conserved phenylalanine or tryptophan, pointing to a likely read error. No DNA is shown, since the ends of the CDR3 on it are uncertain; the CDR3 is the one TCRdb lists. The chain links TRBV7-2 to TRBJ1-5; the table names TRBD1, a call not compared with the DNA. The CDR3 region is 13 residues in length, termini included. CDR1 is SGHTA, CDR2 FQGNSA, per germline. The CDR3 sequence is CASSFREPPSNDQ.